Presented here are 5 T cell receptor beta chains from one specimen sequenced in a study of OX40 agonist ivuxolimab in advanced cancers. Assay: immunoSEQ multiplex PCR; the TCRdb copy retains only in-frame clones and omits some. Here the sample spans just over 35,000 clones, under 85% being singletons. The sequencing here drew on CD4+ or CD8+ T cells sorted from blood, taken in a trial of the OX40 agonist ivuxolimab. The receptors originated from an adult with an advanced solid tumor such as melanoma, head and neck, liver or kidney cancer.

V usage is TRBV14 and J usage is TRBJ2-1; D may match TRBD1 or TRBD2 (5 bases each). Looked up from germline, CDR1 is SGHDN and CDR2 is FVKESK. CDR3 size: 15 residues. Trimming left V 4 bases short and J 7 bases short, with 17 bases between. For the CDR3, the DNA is TGTGCCAGCAGCCCTCCGGGACGGAGCTATAATGAGCAGTTCTTC. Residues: CASSPPGRSYNEQFF.

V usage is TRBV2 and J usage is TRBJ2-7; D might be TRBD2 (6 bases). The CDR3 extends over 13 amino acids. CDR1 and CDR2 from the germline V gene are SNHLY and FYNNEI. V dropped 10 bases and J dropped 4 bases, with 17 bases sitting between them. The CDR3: CAILTTRQYEQYF. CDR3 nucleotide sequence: TGTGCCATCCTAACGACTAGACAGTACGAGCAGTACTTC.

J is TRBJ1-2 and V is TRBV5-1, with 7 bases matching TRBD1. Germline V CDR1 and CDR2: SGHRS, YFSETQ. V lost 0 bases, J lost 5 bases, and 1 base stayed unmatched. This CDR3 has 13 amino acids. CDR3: CASSLVQGYGYTF. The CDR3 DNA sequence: TGCGCCAGCAGCTTGGTACAGGGGTATGGCTACACCTTC.

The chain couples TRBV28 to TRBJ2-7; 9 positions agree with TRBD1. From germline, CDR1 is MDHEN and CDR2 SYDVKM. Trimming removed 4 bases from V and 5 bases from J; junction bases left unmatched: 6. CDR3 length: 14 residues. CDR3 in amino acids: CASSSGTGSHEQYF. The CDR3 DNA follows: TGTGCCAGCAGTTCAGGGACAGGGTCTCACGAGCAGTACTTC.

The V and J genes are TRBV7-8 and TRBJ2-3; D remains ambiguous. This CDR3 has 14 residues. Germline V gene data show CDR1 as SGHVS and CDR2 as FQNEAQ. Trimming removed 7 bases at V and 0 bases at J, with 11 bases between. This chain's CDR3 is CASTLTPSTDTQYF. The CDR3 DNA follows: TGTGCCAGCACCTTGACTCCGAGCACAGATACGCAGTATTTT.